One and the same sample provided the 29 T cell receptor beta chains below, sequenced in a study of metastatic and nonmetastatic thyroid tumors. None of the patients had undergone any treatment ahead of thyroid surgery. TCRdb re-clonotyped the PCR reads via MiXCR. The sample has approximately 15,000 clones; approximately 23% are singletons. Material: adjacent normal tissue. The receptors were gathered from a female donor with papillary thyroid cancer or a benign thyroid nodule (not recorded which). Some clones in this sample may be carry-over from other donors' samples.

In this sample, this clone turned up a few times. The chain uses TRBV11-2 and TRBJ2-7; D is unclear. V was shortened by 1 base and J by 7 bases, with 11 bases between the two germline ends. The CDR3 is made up of 13 amino acids. Germline lookup yields CDR1 SGHAT and CDR2 FQNNGV. CDR3 in DNA: TGTGCCAGCAGCTTAGTGGTCCTAAATGAGCAGTACTTC. This codes for CASSLVVLNEQYF.

The chain couples TRBV7-8 to TRBJ2-7; 8 positions match TRBD1. V dropped 4 bases and J dropped 6; count of bases not matched to a gene: 17. This CDR3 region has 17 residues. Germline V gene data show CDR1 as SGHVS and CDR2 as FQNEAQ. This CDR3 reads CASSYSRLGQGWSEQYF. The CDR3 region has the DNA TGTGCCAGCAGCTACTCACGACTCGGACAGGGATGGTCCGAGCAGTACTTC.

By proportion, this clone is medium-sized. The chain carries TRBV5-1 and TRBJ2-1, with D perhaps TRBD2 (6 bases). With 4 bases removed from V and 9 bases from J, the gap between germline ends came to 29 bases. The CDR3 covers 18 residues. The germline V gene encodes CDR1 SGHRS and CDR2 YFSETQ. This CDR3 reads CASSQWPMEGQPHTEQFF. The DNA for the CDR3 is TGCGCCAGCAGCCAATGGCCCATGGAGGGCCAACCCCACACTGAGCAGTTCTTC.

This clone was observed a few times. One end of the junction fails to match germline, which may point to a read error. The chain is built from TRBV28 and TRBJ2-7; D is undetermined. CDR1 and CDR2 (germline): MDHEN, SYDVKM. This CDR3 comprises 15 residues. This CDR3 is CASSSACGTSFEQYF. In DNA form, the CDR3 reads TGTGCCAGCAGTTCCGCATGTGGCACGTCCTTCGAGCAGTACTTC. The complete variable domain, with remaining parts taken from reference TRBV28 and TRBJ2-7, reads DVKVTQSSRYLVKRTGEKVFLECVQDMDHENMFWYRQDPGLGLRLIYFSYDVKMKEKGDIPEGYSVSREKKERFSLILESASTNQTSMYLCASSSACGTSFEQYFGPGTRLTVT.

The chain joins TRBV20-1 to TRBJ2-1; D uncertain. From germline, CDR1 is DFQATT and CDR2 SNEGSKA (reference sequence). Trimming left V 0 bases short and J 7 bases short, with 4 bases between. The CDR3 loop spans 11 amino acids. The CDR3 DNA sequence: TGCAGTGCTAGAGAGCATAATGAGCAGTTCTTC. Amino acid sequence: CSAREHNEQFF.

By share of the sample, this clone is medium-sized. The chain employs TRBV9 and TRBJ2-7; 13 positions agree with TRBD2. V trimming: 3 bases; J trimming: 5 bases; junction bases outside the gene matches: 2. CDR1 and CDR2 from the germline V gene are SGDLS and YYNGEE. The CDR3 length is 14 residues. CDR3 loop: CASSAGLAGNEQYF. The CDR3 coding sequence is TGTGCCAGCAGCGCGGGACTAGCGGGAAACGAGCAGTACTTC.

This chain joins TRBV20-1 and TRBJ2-1, with D possibly TRBD2 on 6 matching bases. Germline CDR1 DFQATT, CDR2 SNEGSKA (reference sequence). There are 16 residues in the CDR3. Trimming took off 1 base at V and 4 bases at J, with 17 bases between the two ends. CDR3 nucleotides: TGCAGTGCTAGAGTGAGTAGCGGAGTGAGGTACAATGAGCAGTTCTTC. It codes for CSARVSSGVRYNEQFF.

This chain joins TRBV5-4 and TRBJ2-5; 12 bases are a match to TRBD2. V was pared by 3 bases and J by 4 bases, with 4 bases of the junction left unmatched. Germline-derived CDR1 and CDR2 are SGHNT and YYREEE (reference sequence). This CDR3 is 15 amino acids long. CDR3 in amino acids: CASSSRLAGVETQYF. CDR3 in DNA: TGTGCCAGCAGCTCCCGACTAGCGGGAGTAGAGACCCAGTACTTC.

This clone was counted many times. The rearrangement joins TRBV4-2 to TRBJ2-1, with 13 bases lining up with TRBD2. Unmatched junction bases numbered 9, after V lost 5 bases and J lost 8 bases. CDR1 and CDR2 (germline): LGHNA, YNFKEQ. This CDR3 has 16 amino acids. The CDR3 reads CASSKGLGLAGDEQFF. As DNA, the CDR3 is TGTGCCAGCAGCAAAGGTCTCGGACTAGCGGGAGATGAGCAGTTCTTC.

The sample holds many counts of this clone. The genes are TRBV7-9 and TRBJ2-1; D may be TRBD1 (7 bases). Germline V gene sequence: CDR1 SEHNR, CDR2 FQNEAQ (reference sequence). The CDR3 covers 15 residues. V dropped 8 bases and J dropped 10 bases, with 24 bases sitting between them. CDR3: CASDLTRGLGGEQFF. The CDR3 DNA reads TGTGCCAGCGACCTAACGCGGGGATTAGGGGGCGAGCAGTTCTTC.

The rearrangement links TRBV28 to TRBJ1-4; D may be TRBD1 (5 bases). The CDR3 covers 15 residues. V lost 3 bases, J lost 3 bases, and 11 bases lay in between. Looked up from germline, CDR1 is MDHEN and CDR2 is SYDVKM. CDR3 amino acids: CASSLGVGANEKLFF. CDR3 sequence (DNA): TGTGCCAGCAGTTTGGGTGTGGGGGCTAATGAAAAACTGTTTTTT.

This clone was detected ten times or more. This rearrangement joins TRBV9 to TRBJ2-3; 9 nucleotides match TRBD2. Looked up from germline, CDR1 is SGDLS and CDR2 is YYNGEE. The CDR3 extends over 17 amino acids. V lost 0 bases, J lost 6 bases, and 11 bases stayed unmatched. CDR3 coding DNA: TGTGCCAGCAGCGTAGGCCCCCTAGGTGCGGGAGGGGATACGCAGTATTTT. As protein: CASSVGPLGAGGDTQYF.

This clone was detected a few times. Germline is not matched at one junction end, which may reflect a read error. The chain carries TRBV6-2 or TRBV6-3 and TRBJ2-1; 11 bases match TRBD2. The germline gives CDR1 MNHEY, CDR2 SVGEGT. The CDR3 totals 14 residues. The CDR3 DNA reads TGTGCCGGCAGTCGGCTAGCGGGAGGTTATGAGCAGTTCTTC. Its protein product is CAGSRLAGGYEQFF.

The rearrangement uses TRBV9 and TRBJ1-3; D remains ambiguous. From germline, CDR1 is SGDLS and CDR2 YYNGEE. The CDR3 totals 14 residues. V was shortened by 0 bases and J by 6 bases, with 10 bases between the two germline ends. CDR3 sequence: CASSVGRYVNTIYF. In DNA, the CDR3 is TGTGCCAGCAGCGTAGGCAGGTATGTAAACACCATATATTTT.

This clone was seen repeatedly, ten times or more. Additional DNA sequences in this sample encode the identical CDR3. CDR3 DNA sequence: TGTGCCAGCTCACCACCGGCTGTCGTGGGAGAGACCCAGTACTTC. Translated: CASSPPAVVGETQYF. The chain joins TRBV18 to TRBJ2-5; D unclear. Germline assignment: CDR1 KGHSH and CDR2 LQKENI. Deletions cut 0 bases from V and 4 bases from J, with 12 bases between. The CDR3 consists of 15 residues.

In this sample, this clone is medium-sized. The chain carries TRBV28 and TRBJ2-1; tentatively, D is TRBD2 (5 bases). The CDR3 has 13 residues. Germline loops: CDR1 MDHEN, CDR2 SYDVKM. Trimming stripped 3 bases from V and 5 bases from J, with 8 bases between. The DNA for the CDR3 is TGTGCCAGCAGTTTTCGGGGTCACAATGAGCAGTTCTTC. Residues: CASSFRGHNEQFF.

This chain joins TRBV12-3 or TRBV12-4 and TRBJ1-1; weak D call: TRBD1 (5 bases). The CDR3 sequence is 12 residues long. Trimming took off 2 bases at V and 14 bases at J, with 15 bases between the two ends. This chain's CDR3 is CASSLFGRDVFF. The CDR3, as DNA: TGTGCCAGCAGTTTATTCGGCAGGGACGTCTTCTTT.

The rearrangement joins TRBV10-3 to TRBJ1-5; D call uncertain. CDR1 and CDR2 (germline): ENHRY, SYGVKD. CDR3 length: 14 amino acids. Trimming stripped 9 bases from V and 1 base from J, with 13 bases between. The CDR3 protein is CAIRPNGSNQPQHF. CDR3 DNA sequence: TGTGCCATACGTCCTAACGGGAGCAATCAGCCCCAGCATTTT.

In this sample, this clone is medium-sized. CDR3 residues: CASSYTGSYEQYF. The CDR3 nucleotides read TGTGCCAGCAGTTATACCGGATCCTACGAGCAGTACTTC. The V gene is TRBV28, the J gene TRBJ2-7; no reliable D call. Germline assignment: CDR1 MDHEN and CDR2 SYDVKM. Trimming left V 4 bases short and J 1 base short, with 8 bases between. The CDR3 consists of 13 residues.

This CDR3 reads CASSAGYVNTIYF. The CDR3 nucleotides are TGTGCCAGCAGTGCGGGGTATGTAAACACCATATATTTT. The chain has TRBV28 and TRBJ1-3; D is unclear. The CDR3 has 13 amino acids. Trimming stripped 5 bases from V and 6 bases from J, with 11 bases between. Germline V gene lookup returns CDR1 MDHEN and CDR2 SYDVKM.

The chain is built from TRBV5-1 and TRBJ1-4, with 12 bases aligning to TRBD1. CDR1 is SGHRS, CDR2 YFSETQ, per germline. With 2 bases clipped from V and 5 bases from J, the junction kept 4 bases outside the gene matches. The CDR3 sequence is 16 residues long. CDR3 protein: CASSFGTGGANEKLFF. The CDR3 nucleotides read TGCGCCAGCAGCTTCGGGACAGGGGGCGCGAATGAAAAACTGTTTTTT.

This clone was seen at least ten times. The J gene is TRBJ2-3, the V gene TRBV5-1, with D hard to call. Between the trimmed V and J ends, which lost 0 bases and 0 bases, there was a span of 5 bases. CDR1 and CDR2 (germline): SGHRS, YFSETQ. The CDR3 is 14 amino acids. CDR3 sequence reads: CASSLVGSTDTQYF. The CDR3 nucleotides are TGCGCCAGCAGCTTGGTCGGGAGCACAGATACGCAGTATTTT. Full variable domain (missing parts from reference TRBV5-1 and TRBJ2-3): KAGVTQTPRYLIKTRGQQVTLSCSPISGHRSVSWYQQTPGQGLQFLFEYFSETQRNKGNFPGRFSGRQFSNSRSEMNVSTLELGDSALYLCASSLVGSTDTQYFGPGTRLTVL.

By its share, this clone is medium-sized. The chain recombines TRBV12-3 or TRBV12-4 with TRBJ1-1, with a tentative D call TRBD1 (6 bases). V lost 3 bases and J 1 base, leaving 6 bases between the germline ends. The CDR3 contains 13 residues. The CDR3 DNA follows: TGTGCCAGCAGTTTGGGACAGAACACTGAAGCTTTCTTT. This codes for CASSLGQNTEAFF.

In its sample, this clone was seen many times. Other DNA sequences in the sample encode the same CDR3. J is TRBJ2-2 and V is TRBV7-9; TRBD1 might be the D (6 bases). Germline V gene sequence: CDR1 SEHNR, CDR2 FQNEAQ (reference sequence). The CDR3 is made up of 15 amino acids. The V end was cut by 6 bases, the J end by 0 bases, with 11 bases between. This CDR3 reads CASSPRDTNTGELFF. DNA of the CDR3: TGTGCCAGCAGTCCCCGGGACACGAACACCGGGGAGCTGTTTTTT.

This chain links TRBV19 with TRBJ2-2; TRBD1 is a possible D gene (5 bases). This CDR3 has 14 residues. Deletions cut 5 bases from V and 6 bases from J, with 13 bases between. Germline V gene sequence: CDR1 LNHDA, CDR2 SQIVND (reference sequence). The CDR3: CASSYQGIPGELFF. In nucleotides, the CDR3 is TGTGCCAGTAGTTACCAGGGTATACCCGGGGAGCTGTTTTTT.

The chain joins TRBV5-1 to TRBJ2-7; 9 nucleotides match TRBD1. Germline loops: CDR1 SGHRS, CDR2 YFSETQ. J lost 5 bases, V lost 0 bases, and 6 bases had no gene match. This CDR3 region has 15 residues. The CDR3: CASSLVTGQGHEQYF. CDR3 nucleotide sequence: TGCGCCAGCAGCTTGGTTACGGGACAGGGACACGAGCAGTACTTC.

The gene calls are TRBV27 and TRBJ2-5; no firm D call. The length of the CDR3 is 13 residues. The germline gives CDR1 MNHEY, CDR2 SMNVEV (reference sequence). Trimming took off 0 bases at V and 0 bases at J, with 2 bases between the two ends. The CDR3 bases are TGTGCCAGCAGTTTATCGTACCAAGAGACCCAGTACTTC. This sequence encodes CASSLSYQETQYF.

This clone was observed a few times. This sequence joins TRBV28 and TRBJ2-1; perhaps TRBD2 as D (6 bases). This CDR3 is 16 amino acids long. Germline V gene data show CDR1 as MDHEN and CDR2 as SYDVKM. Trimming removed 8 bases at V and 4 bases at J, with 21 bases between. The CDR3 loop reads CASFPLQRVPYNEQFF. The CDR3 coding sequence is TGTGCCAGCTTCCCTCTACAGCGGGTCCCTTACAATGAGCAGTTCTTC. The full variable domain, in which reference TRBV28 and TRBJ2-1 provide the parts outside the CDR3, is DVKVTQSSRYLVKRTGEKVFLECVQDMDHENMFWYRQDPGLGLRLIYFSYDVKMKEKGDIPEGYSVSREKKERFSLILESASTNQTSMYLCASFPLQRVPYNEQFFGPGTRLTVL.

In its sample, this clone ranks as medium-sized (0.01 to 0.1%). The chain recombines TRBV7-8 with TRBJ2-1; 8 bases fit TRBD2. The CDR3 has 16 amino acids. Germline values: CDR1 SGHVS, CDR2 FQNEAQ. The ends lost 1 base at V and 0 bases at J; junction bases unmatched: 2. CDR3 DNA: TGTGCCAGCAGCTTAGAGGCGGGGGGCTCCTACAATGAGCAGTTCTTC. This sequence encodes CASSLEAGGSYNEQFF. Together with reference TRBV7-8 and TRBJ2-1, the CDR3 gives the full variable domain: GAGVSQSPRYKVAKRGQDVALRCDPISGHVSLFWYQQALGQGPEFLTYFQNEAQLDKSGLPSDRFFAERPEGSVSTLKIQRTQQEDSAVYLCASSLEAGGSYNEQFFGPGTRLTVL.